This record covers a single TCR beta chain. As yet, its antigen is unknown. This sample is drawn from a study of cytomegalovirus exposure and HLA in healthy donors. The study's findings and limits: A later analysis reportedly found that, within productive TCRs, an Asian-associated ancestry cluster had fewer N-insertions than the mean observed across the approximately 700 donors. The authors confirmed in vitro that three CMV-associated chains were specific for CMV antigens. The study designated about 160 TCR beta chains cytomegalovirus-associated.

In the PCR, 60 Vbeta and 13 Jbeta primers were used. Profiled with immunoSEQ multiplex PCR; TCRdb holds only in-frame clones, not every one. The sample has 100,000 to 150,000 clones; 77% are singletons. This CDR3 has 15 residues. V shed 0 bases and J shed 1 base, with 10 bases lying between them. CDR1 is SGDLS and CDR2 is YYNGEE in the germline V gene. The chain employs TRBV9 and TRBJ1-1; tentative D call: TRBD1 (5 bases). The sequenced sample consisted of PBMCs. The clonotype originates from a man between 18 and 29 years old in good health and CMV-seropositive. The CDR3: CASSVVVTENTEAFF. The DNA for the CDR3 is TGTGCCAGCAGCGTAGTTGTGACAGAGAACACTGAAGCTTTCTTT.